This TCR beta chain emerged from a study of shared clonotypes between healthy human individuals. The CDR3 has 13 residues. Germline trimming cut 3 bases from V and 8 bases from J; bases unmatched to any gene: 3. The V gene's germline CDR1 is LGHNT and CDR2 FRNRAP. Genomic DNA from each subset was divided evenly over several immunoSEQ plates. Clones were read by immunoSEQ multiplex PCR, and TCRdb kept only the in-frame ones, dropping some. Seen here are fewer than 500,000 clones, roughly 85% observed once, and the top ten hold around 13%. This TCR was recovered from a woman aged 35 to 49 in good health. Some clones in this sample may be carry-over from other donors' samples. What was sequenced was PBMCs. The V and J genes are TRBV12-5 and TRBJ2-1; 8 nucleotides agree with TRBD2. CDR3 region: CASGFSGGDEQFF. CDR3 coding DNA: TGTGCTAGTGGTTTTTCCGGGGGGGATGAGCAGTTCTTC.